One and the same sample provided the 25 T cell receptor beta chains below, sequenced in a study of OX40 agonist ivuxolimab in advanced cancers. Method: immunoSEQ multiplex PCR; TCRdb's copy keeps in-frame clones and lacks some. In the table there are around 100,000 clones, about 96% of which are singletons. Here the sequenced sample was CD4+ or CD8+ T cells sorted from blood, taken in a trial of the OX40 agonist ivuxolimab. The source of these receptors is an adult with an advanced solid tumor such as melanoma, head and neck, liver or kidney cancer.

This sequence joins TRBV5-5 and TRBJ2-7; either TRBD1 or TRBD2 may supply D (5 bases each). The germline V gene has CDR1 SGHKS and CDR2 YYEKEE (reference sequence). The CDR3 runs 14 residues. V lost 1 base to trimming and J lost 3 bases, with 11 bases between them. DNA for the CDR3: TGTGCCAGCAGCTTGCAGGGAGCCCACTACGAGCAGTACTTC. Residues: CASSLQGAHYEQYF.

The chain is built from TRBV14 and TRBJ2-1; 9 nucleotides align to TRBD2. The CDR3 sequence is 23 residues long. Germline V lookup: CDR1 SGHDN, CDR2 FVKESK. The V gene end was trimmed by 2 bases and the J gene end by 5 bases; junction bases not matched to a gene: 28. The chain's CDR3 is CASSQSLAGGPPGFGPVNNEQFF. The CDR3 DNA follows: TGTGCCAGCAGCCAAAGTTTGGCGGGAGGGCCCCCAGGTTTTGGTCCCGTTAACAATGAGCAGTTCTTC.

The J gene is TRBJ2-1, the V gene TRBV28, with 7 bases identical to TRBD2. J gave up 0 bases and V 11 bases, and 10 bases lay outside the gene matches. Germline V gene lookup returns CDR1 MDHEN and CDR2 SYDVKM. The CDR3 has 15 amino acids. CDR3 nucleotide sequence: TGTGCCGTCGATCCTAGCGGCAGCTCCTACAATGAGCAGTTCTTC. Translation: CAVDPSGSSYNEQFF.

The chain carries TRBV28 and TRBJ2-1; the D gene is possibly TRBD1 (5 bases). The CDR3 runs 14 residues. The V gene's germline CDR1 is MDHEN and CDR2 SYDVKM. V was clipped by 3 bases and J by 6 bases, with 12 bases between them. The DNA for the CDR3 is TGTGCCAGCAGTTTCACCAATCAGGGCAATGAGCAGTTCTTC. It yields the protein CASSFTNQGNEQFF.

The chain carries TRBV30 and TRBJ2-2; D is possibly TRBD1 or TRBD2 (5 bases each). From germline, CDR1 is GTSNPN and CDR2 SVGIG (reference sequence). V lost 7 bases and J lost 0, with 15 bases in between. This CDR3 has 15 amino acids. The CDR3 DNA sequence: TGTGCCTCCCTTGGGACGGATTCGAACACCGGGGAGCTGTTTTTT. It yields the protein CASLGTDSNTGELFF.

This chain links TRBV5-6 with TRBJ1-3; D not certain. The CDR3 consists of 14 residues. Germline values: CDR1 SGHDT, CDR2 YYEEEE. V lost 1 base to trimming and J lost 0 bases, with 5 bases between them. The CDR3 region has the DNA TGTGCCAGCAGCTTGCAGAACTCTGGAAACACCATATATTTT. This codes for CASSLQNSGNTIYF.

The gene calls are TRBV7-3 and TRBJ2-3; TRBD2 aligns across 9 bases. Germline V gene data show CDR1 as SGHTA and CDR2 as FQGTGA. V lost 4 bases, J lost 2 bases, and 4 bases stayed unmatched. The CDR3 length is 15 residues. CDR3 sequence: CASSYLAGYTDTQYF. In nucleotides, the CDR3 is TGTGCCAGCAGCTACCTAGCGGGGTACACAGATACGCAGTATTTT.

The chain has TRBV11-2 and TRBJ2-1, with a weak D call TRBD1 (6 bases). The germline V gene has CDR1 SGHAT and CDR2 FQNNGV. The ends were cut back, 1 base at V and 2 bases at J, with 9 bases in the middle. This CDR3 has 15 amino acids. CDR3 in DNA: TGTGCCAGCAGCTTAGGGACAGACCCCTACAATGAGCAGTTCTTC. Its protein is CASSLGTDPYNEQFF. Looking up the rest from reference TRBV11-2 and TRBJ2-1 gives the full variable domain: EAGVAQSPRYKIIEKRQSVAFWCNPISGHATLYWYQQILGQGPKLLIQFQNNGVVDDSQLPKDRFSAERLKGVDSTLKIQPAKLEDSAVYLCASSLGTDPYNEQFFGPGTRLTVL.

This chain uses TRBV5-4 with TRBJ2-1; D is possibly TRBD2 (6 bases). The CDR3 has 11 residues. V lost 2 bases to trimming and J lost 10 bases, with 7 bases between them. Germline loops: CDR1 SGHNT, CDR2 YYREEE (reference sequence). The CDR3 is CASSFGGEQFF. In DNA, the CDR3 is TGTGCCAGCAGCTTCGGGGGAGAGCAGTTCTTC.

The rearrangement uses TRBV10-2 and TRBJ1-5; D uncertain. Germline values: CDR1 WSHSY, CDR2 SAAADI. This CDR3 has 13 amino acids. V dropped 7 bases and J dropped 5 bases, with 12 bases sitting between them. The CDR3 region has the DNA TGCGCCAGCAAAATGGACCGGGATCAGCCCCAGCATTTT. This codes for CASKMDRDQPQHF.

This clone occurred once. This chain uses TRBV5-4 with TRBJ1-3, with TRBD1 as a possible D gene (6 bases). The V end lost 4 bases, the J end lost 0 bases, and 8 bases lay between the germline ends. The CDR3 has 14 amino acids. Germline CDR1 and CDR2: SGHNT and YYREEE (reference sequence). CDR3: CASSPTGSGNTIYF. Here the CDR3 DNA reads TGTGCCAGCAGCCCGACAGGCTCTGGAAACACCATATATTTT.

This clone was observed a handful of times. The chain has TRBV19 and TRBJ2-3, with 10 bases matching TRBD1. Germline CDR1 and CDR2: LNHDA and SQIVND (reference sequence). The CDR3 has 14 amino acids. V lost 4 bases to trimming and J lost 6 bases; unmatched junction nucleotides: 4. The CDR3 sequence is CASSTGQGMDTQYF. DNA of the CDR3: TGTGCCAGTAGTACGGGACAGGGGATGGATACGCAGTATTTT.

V gene TRBV5-1 combines with J gene TRBJ2-7; TRBD2 matches 13 bases. In germline, CDR1 is SGHRS, CDR2 YFSETQ. The length of the CDR3 is 16 residues. The ends lost 0 bases at V and 4 bases at J; junction bases unmatched: 4. The CDR3 coding sequence is TGCGCCAGCAGCTTGGCCTCGGGACTAGCGGGGTACGAGCAGTACTTC. This codes for CASSLASGLAGYEQYF. The entire variable domain, with the rest obtained from reference TRBV5-1 and TRBJ2-7, is as follows: KAGVTQTPRYLIKTRGQQVTLSCSPISGHRSVSWYQQTPGQGLQFLFEYFSETQRNKGNFPGRFSGRQFSNSRSEMNVSTLELGDSALYLCASSLASGLAGYEQYFGPGTRLTVT.

CDR3 bases: TGTGCCAGCAGCTTCGGACAGGAGGGTGATGAGCAGTTCTTC. It is translated as CASSFGQEGDEQFF. The rearrangement links TRBV7-6 to TRBJ2-1; D may be TRBD1 (7 bases). Per the germline V gene, CDR1 is SGHVS and CDR2 is FNYEAQ. The CDR3 runs 14 residues. V was cut by 3 bases and J by 8 bases, with 14 bases left in between.

The chain uses TRBV7-7 and TRBJ2-1; 8 bases are a match to TRBD1. In germline, CDR1 is SSHAT, CDR2 FNYEAQ (reference sequence). Losses at the gene ends were 6 bases for V and 6 bases for J; bases not matched to a gene: 4. The CDR3 extends over 13 amino acids. This chain's CDR3 is CASSSGQGNEQFF. The CDR3 DNA follows: TGTGCCAGCAGTAGTGGACAGGGCAATGAGCAGTTCTTC.

This sequence joins TRBV9 and TRBJ2-1; D uncertain. There are 15 residues in the CDR3. V was pared by 0 bases and J by 0 bases, with 7 bases between. From germline, CDR1 is SGDLS and CDR2 YYNGEE. CDR3 sequence: CASSVGGNSYNEQFF. The CDR3, as DNA: TGTGCCAGCAGCGTAGGGGGTAACTCCTACAATGAGCAGTTCTTC. The complete variable domain, with remaining parts taken from reference TRBV9 and TRBJ2-1, reads DSGVTQTPKHLITATGQRVTLRCSPRSGDLSVYWYQQSLDQGLQFLIQYYNGEERAKGNILERFSAQQFPDLHSELNLSSLELGDSALYFCASSVGGNSYNEQFFGPGTRLTVL.

The chain couples TRBV6-5 to TRBJ2-7; D gene ambiguous. The CDR3 covers 13 residues. The germline V gene encodes CDR1 MNHEY and CDR2 SVGAGI. V lost 1 base and J lost 3, with 7 bases in between. The CDR3 DNA follows: TGTGCCAGCAGTTACTATGACCTCTACGAGCAGTACTTC. This codes for CASSYYDLYEQYF.

This sequence joins TRBV2 and TRBJ2-1, with TRBD1 matching over 7 bases. In germline, CDR1 is SNHLY, CDR2 FYNNEI. Trimming removed 7 bases from V and 1 base from J; junction bases left unmatched: 7. The CDR3 covers 15 residues. Here the CDR3 DNA reads TGTGCCAGCACAGGGGGAAAGACGTCCTACAATGAGCAGTTCTTC. This codes for CASTGGKTSYNEQFF.

This clone has just one count. This rearrangement joins TRBV18 to TRBJ2-7, with 9 positions matching TRBD1. The CDR3 totals 15 residues. Germline V gene lookup returns CDR1 KGHSH and CDR2 LQKENI. The trim removed 5 bases at V and 3 bases at J, leaving 8 bases unmatched. The CDR3 here is CASSDTGGPLYEQYF. The CDR3 coding sequence is TGTGCCAGCTCAGACACAGGGGGCCCCCTCTACGAGCAGTACTTC.

The rearrangement uses TRBV9 and TRBJ1-2; D unclear. The CDR3 runs to 15 residues. The ends were cut back, 0 bases at V and 8 bases at J, with 17 bases in the middle. CDR1 SGDLS and CDR2 YYNGEE come from the germline V gene. CDR3 DNA: TGTGCCAGCAGCGTAGGTGTTAGTCCTGGTAACGGCTACACCTTC. Translated: CASSVGVSPGNGYTF.

Of note for this clone: Compared with germline, one end of the junction differs, possibly owing to a read error. CDR3 sequence: CASSLAPGANVLTF. For the CDR3, the DNA is TGTGCCAGCAGCCTAGCCCCTGGGGCCAACGTCCTGACTTTC. V and J are TRBV7-7 and TRBJ2-6; D is perhaps TRBD2 (5 bases). Germline CDR1 and CDR2: SSHAT and FNYEAQ (reference sequence). The CDR3 is made up of 14 amino acids.

This chain links TRBV11-2 with TRBJ2-7, with D perhaps TRBD1 (5 bases). Germline V gives CDR1 SGHAT, CDR2 FQNNGV. This CDR3 is 16 amino acids long. V shed 0 bases and J shed 3 bases, with 15 bases lying between them. CDR3 sequence: CASSLDALGLGYEQYF. In DNA, the CDR3 is TGTGCCAGCAGCTTAGATGCTCTGGGGCTGGGCTACGAGCAGTACTTC.

The chain has TRBV28 and TRBJ2-7; tentatively, D is TRBD1 (6 bases). Trimming left V 5 bases short and J 2 bases short, with 19 bases between. Germline V lookup: CDR1 MDHEN, CDR2 SYDVKM. The CDR3 runs to 16 residues. For the CDR3, the DNA is TGTGCCAGCAGTGGGGTAGATGGACAGCCTCCCTACGAGCAGTACTTC. Translating it yields CASSGVDGQPPYEQYF. Supplemented by reference TRBV28 and TRBJ2-7, the full variable domain reads DVKVTQSSRYLVKRTGEKVFLECVQDMDHENMFWYRQDPGLGLRLIYFSYDVKMKEKGDIPEGYSVSREKKERFSLILESASTNQTSMYLCASSGVDGQPPYEQYFGPGTRLTVT.

This clone was seen once. The chain has TRBV4-1 and TRBJ1-1; TRBD1 is a possible D gene (5 bases). CDR1 is MGHRA and CDR2 is YSYEKL in the germline V gene. With 5 bases removed from V and 1 base from J, the gap between germline ends came to 11 bases. CDR3 size: 14 residues. The CDR3 nucleotides read TGCGCCAGCAGCACCTACGGACAGAACACTGAAGCTTTCTTT. Protein sequence: CASSTYGQNTEAFF.

J is TRBJ2-7 and V is TRBV7-8; 8 bases agree with TRBD1. CDR1 SGHVS and CDR2 FQNEAQ come from the germline V gene. The CDR3 is 15 amino acids. Trimming took 5 bases from V and 3 from J; bases not matched to a gene: 9. DNA of the CDR3: TGTGCCAGCAGCCCAACCCCAGGGGGCGACTACGAGCAGTACTTC. The encoded protein is CASSPTPGGDYEQYF.